One sample yielded the 32 T cell receptor beta chains listed below, sequenced in a study of blood T cell repertoires in COVID-19. Clones were sequenced by immunoSEQ multiplex PCR, and TCRdb holds only the in-frame ones, with some missing. The sample yields 150,000 to 200,000 clones, approximately 91% seen once. The sequenced material came from peripheral blood. The receptors were gathered from a man between 18 and 35 years old with acute or convalescent COVID-19.

V usage is TRBV7-2 and J usage is TRBJ2-3; D is unresolved. Germline lookup yields CDR1 SGHTA and CDR2 FQGNSA. Deletions cut 1 base from V and 5 bases from J, with 16 bases between. The CDR3 length is 16 residues. CDR3 residues: CASSLDALAERDTQYF. For the CDR3, the DNA is TGTGCCAGCAGCTTAGATGCTCTCGCTGAGCGAGATACGCAGTATTTT.

The chain recombines TRBV18 with TRBJ1-2, with 10 positions matching TRBD1. Germline-derived CDR1 and CDR2 are KGHSH and LQKENI. V lost 3 bases to trimming and J lost 6 bases; unmatched junction nucleotides: 1. The CDR3 runs to 13 residues. CDR3 in DNA: TGTGCCAGCTCACCGGACAGGGGGAATGGCTACACCTTC. This translates into CASSPDRGNGYTF.

J is TRBJ1-2 and V is TRBV5-1; D is uncertain. Trimming stripped 0 bases from V and 2 bases from J, with 14 bases between. The CDR3 has 16 amino acids. From germline, CDR1 is SGHRS and CDR2 YFSETQ. The CDR3 DNA reads TGCGCCAGCAGCTTGGCCCCAGGCTTGCCAAACTATGGCTACACCTTC. As protein: CASSLAPGLPNYGYTF.

The chain combines TRBV24-1 with TRBJ1-2; 11 bases are shared with TRBD1. Germline values: CDR1 KGHDR, CDR2 SFDVKD. The junction had 2 bases not matched to a gene; V was cut back by 1 base and J by 2 bases. CDR3 length: 16 residues. The DNA of the CDR3 is TGTGCCACCAGTGATTTCGGACAGGGGGCGAACTATGGCTACACCTTC. It specifies CATSDFGQGANYGYTF.

This clone was counted a few times. The chain combines TRBV2 with TRBJ2-7; the D gene is possibly TRBD1 (5 bases). Germline V gene sequence: CDR1 SNHLY, CDR2 FYNNEI. This CDR3 contains 13 residues. V was cut by 8 bases and J by 4 bases, with 15 bases left in between. The CDR3 reads CASEAQGTYEQYF. CDR3 in DNA: TGTGCCAGCGAGGCCCAGGGTACTTACGAGCAGTACTTC.

The V call is TRBV5-1, the J call TRBJ1-1; tentative D call: TRBD1 (6 bases). The CDR3 contains 13 residues. The V and J ends lost 4 bases and 3 bases respectively, with 10 bases between them. Germline-derived CDR1 and CDR2 are SGHRS and YFSETQ. CDR3 in amino acids: CASSVNRDTEAFF. In DNA form, the CDR3 reads TGCGCCAGCAGCGTTAACAGGGACACTGAAGCTTTCTTT.

The chain couples TRBV5-1 to TRBJ1-6; D might be TRBD1 (6 bases). V was cut by 4 bases and J by 7 bases, with 9 bases left in between. The germline V gene encodes CDR1 SGHRS and CDR2 YFSETQ. This CDR3 region has 13 residues. The chain's CDR3 is CASSRDINSPLHF. DNA of the CDR3: TGCGCCAGCAGCCGGGACATCAATTCACCCCTCCACTTT. Filled out from reference TRBV5-1 and TRBJ1-6, the complete variable domain reads KAGVTQTPRYLIKTRGQQVTLSCSPISGHRSVSWYQQTPGQGLQFLFEYFSETQRNKGNFPGRFSGRQFSNSRSEMNVSTLELGDSALYLCASSRDINSPLHFGNGTRLTVT.

The J gene is TRBJ2-3, the V gene TRBV10-2; TRBD1 matches 11 bases. In germline, CDR1 is WSHSY, CDR2 SAAADI. J lost 0 bases, V lost 7 bases, and 15 bases had no gene match. CDR3 length: 19 amino acids. The CDR3 reads CASMIWTGGHVPSTDTQYF. In nucleotides, the CDR3 is TGCGCCAGCATGATATGGACAGGGGGCCACGTCCCTAGCACAGATACGCAGTATTTT.

The CDR3 reads CAWSVLDRVHGYTF. The CDR3 region has the DNA TGTGCCTGGAGTGTGCTGGACAGGGTGCATGGCTACACCTTC. The chain has TRBV30 and TRBJ1-2, with 8 bases matching TRBD1. Germline values: CDR1 GTSNPN, CDR2 SVGIG (reference sequence). Trimming took 0 bases from V and 6 from J; bases not matched to a gene: 6. This CDR3 spans 14 amino acids.

In its sample, this clone was seen a few times. The genes are TRBV9 and TRBJ2-1, with 8 bases lining up with TRBD1. The ends lost 4 bases at V and 1 base at J; junction bases unmatched: 7. Germline assignment: CDR1 SGDLS and CDR2 YYNGEE. This CDR3 region has 16 residues. Here the CDR3 DNA reads TGTGCCAGCAGCCCGACCCGGACAGGGTCCTACAATGAGCAGTTCTTC. Protein sequence: CASSPTRTGSYNEQFF.

The V gene is TRBV19, the J gene TRBJ1-3; the D is unclear. CDR1 and CDR2 from the germline V gene are LNHDA and SQIVND (reference sequence). Trimming took off 5 bases at V and 3 bases at J, with 5 bases between the two ends. CDR3 length equals 12 residues. CDR3 residues: CASSFIGNTIYF. CDR3 bases: TGTGCCAGTAGTTTCATTGGAAACACCATATATTTT.

The V gene is TRBV6-5, the J gene TRBJ1-1; D is unclear. CDR1 is MNHEY, CDR2 SVGAGI, per germline. The V and J ends lost 2 bases and 11 bases respectively, with 12 bases between them. The CDR3 is made up of 12 amino acids. CDR3 protein: CASSYPGSGAFF. The CDR3 DNA follows: TGTGCCAGCAGTTACCCTGGCTCCGGGGCTTTCTTT.

The chain combines TRBV9 with TRBJ1-5; 9 bases agree with TRBD1. The V gene's germline CDR1 is SGDLS and CDR2 YYNGEE. Losses at the gene ends were 3 bases for V and 3 bases for J; bases not matched to a gene: 7. This CDR3 contains 16 residues. CDR3 DNA: TGTGCCAGCAGCGCGGGGACAGGGCGCCCCAATCAGCCCCAGCATTTT. Its translation is CASSAGTGRPNQPQHF.

The chain is built from TRBV19 and TRBJ2-1; tentatively, D is TRBD2 (6 bases). Germline CDR1 and CDR2: LNHDA and SQIVND (reference sequence). V shed 3 bases and J shed 7 bases, with 10 bases lying between them. This CDR3 is built from 13 residues. Here the CDR3 reads CASSIPAGNEQFF. In nucleotides, the CDR3 is TGTGCCAGTAGTATTCCGGCGGGGAATGAGCAGTTCTTC. Complete variable domain (other parts from reference TRBV19 and TRBJ2-1): DGGITQSPKYLFRKEGQNVTLSCEQNLNHDAMYWYRQDPGQGLRLIYYSQIVNDFQKGDIAEGYSVSREKKESFPLTVTSAQKNPTAFYLCASSIPAGNEQFFGPGTRLTVL.

The rearrangement links TRBV30 to TRBJ2-3, with TRBD1 as a possible D gene (6 bases). Germline V gene lookup returns CDR1 GTSNPN and CDR2 SVGIG (reference sequence). This CDR3 has 15 residues. Trimming took 2 bases from V and 6 from J, leaving 18 bases between them. The CDR3 sequence is CAWSTLLGAGDTQYF. As DNA, the CDR3 is TGTGCCTGGAGTACCCTGCTGGGGGCTGGGGATACGCAGTATTTT. Together with reference TRBV30 and TRBJ2-3, the CDR3 gives the full variable domain: SQTIHQWPATLVQPVGSPLSLECTVEGTSNPNLYWYRQAAGRGLQLLFYSVGIGQISSEVPQNLSASRPQDRQFILSSKKLLLSDSGFYLCAWSTLLGAGDTQYFGPGTRLTVL.

The chain uses TRBV6-5 and TRBJ1-5, with 9 positions matching TRBD1. V dropped 0 bases and J dropped 5; count of bases not matched to a gene: 5. The CDR3 consists of 16 residues. In germline, CDR1 is MNHEY, CDR2 SVGAGI. Here the CDR3 reads CASSYSRTGVDQPQHF. The CDR3 DNA reads as TGTGCCAGCAGTTACTCGCGGACAGGGGTGGATCAGCCCCAGCATTTT.

The V call is TRBV7-9, the J call TRBJ1-4; tentatively, D is TRBD1 (5 bases). Trimming took off 6 bases at V and 8 bases at J, with 13 bases between the two ends. The CDR3 runs 13 residues. Germline V gene sequence: CDR1 SEHNR, CDR2 FQNEAQ (reference sequence). This chain's CDR3 is CASRKGGDEKLFF. CDR3 in DNA: TGTGCCAGCAGGAAGGGAGGGGACGAAAAACTGTTTTTT.

The rearrangement uses TRBV5-1 and TRBJ2-7, with 10 bases lining up with TRBD1. Looked up from germline, CDR1 is SGHRS and CDR2 is YFSETQ. J lost 4 bases, V lost 4 bases, and 8 bases had no gene match. There are 15 residues in the CDR3. CDR3 region: CASSIGTGDPYEQYF. CDR3 coding DNA: TGCGCCAGCAGCATAGGGACAGGGGACCCATACGAGCAGTACTTC.

The genes are TRBV4-1 and TRBJ1-2, with unresolved D. Germline values: CDR1 MGHRA, CDR2 YSYEKL. The V gene lost 2 bases and the J gene lost 6 bases, with 16 bases spanning the gap. The CDR3 covers 15 residues. For the CDR3, the DNA is TGCGCCAGCAGCCAATATGATCCCGGTAGAGATGGCTACACCTTC. It yields the protein CASSQYDPGRDGYTF.

This chain connects TRBV10-2 to TRBJ1-2; the D gene is possibly TRBD1 (6 bases). Between the trimmed V and J ends, which lost 8 bases and 4 bases, there was a span of 17 bases. Germline V gene sequence: CDR1 WSHSY, CDR2 SAAADI. The CDR3 is made up of 14 amino acids. This CDR3 reads CASVKGQWSYGYTF. The CDR3 DNA reads TGCGCCAGCGTCAAAGGACAGTGGAGCTATGGCTACACCTTC.

This sequence joins TRBV19 and TRBJ2-1, with D possibly TRBD2 on 6 matching bases. V was trimmed by 1 base and J by 5 bases, leaving 9 bases between them. This CDR3 is 14 amino acids long. Per germline, CDR1 LNHDA and CDR2 SQIVND (reference sequence). The CDR3 DNA reads as TGTGCCAGTAGTATAGCGGGGGAGAACAATGAGCAGTTCTTC. Protein product: CASSIAGENNEQFF.

The V gene is TRBV6-5, the J gene TRBJ2-2; 9 bases align to TRBD2. The germline V gene has CDR1 MNHEY and CDR2 SVGAGI. Trimming cost V 6 bases and J 4 bases; bases outside gene matches: 3. The CDR3 runs 14 residues. CDR3 protein: CASRLAGTTGELFF. CDR3 nucleotides: TGTGCCAGCAGGCTAGCGGGAACCACCGGGGAGCTGTTTTTT.

The chain recombines TRBV20-1 with TRBJ2-2; 9 bases fit TRBD2. Germline-derived CDR1 and CDR2 are DFQATT and SNEGSKA (reference sequence). Trimming removed 3 bases from V and 1 base from J; junction bases left unmatched: 12. The CDR3 runs 18 residues. CDR3 DNA sequence: TGCAGTGCTAGTTTCGGTTTAGGAGCGGGGGGGAACACCGGGGAGCTGTTTTTT. Translated: CSASFGLGAGGNTGELFF.

The V gene is TRBV9, the J gene TRBJ1-1; 7 positions agree with TRBD1. The CDR3 covers 15 residues. The J segment lost 7 bases and the V segment lost 4 bases, leaving 13 bases of the junction unmatched. Germline V lookup: CDR1 SGDLS, CDR2 YYNGEE. CDR3 protein: CASSPRQGVSIEAFF. In DNA form, the CDR3 reads TGTGCCAGCAGCCCTCGGCAGGGGGTCTCGATTGAAGCTTTCTTT.

V is TRBV9 and J is TRBJ1-3; the match to TRBD1 covers 8 bases. This CDR3 is built from 15 residues. V shed 4 bases, J shed 7 bases, and the junction held 10 bases outside the gene matches. Germline loops: CDR1 SGDLS, CDR2 YYNGEE. CDR3 bases: TGTGCCAGCAGCTATTCAGGGGGCGCGGGGAACACCATATATTTT. It yields the protein CASSYSGGAGNTIYF.

The chain uses TRBV25-1 and TRBJ1-1, with 9 bases aligning to TRBD1. After removal of 7 bases from V and 2 bases from J, the junction contained 2 bases not matched to a gene. The CDR3 sequence is 13 residues long. CDR1 is MGHDK, CDR2 SYGVNS, per germline. In nucleotides, the CDR3 is TGTGCCAGCATGGACAGGGGCAACACTGAAGCTTTCTTT. Protein sequence: CASMDRGNTEAFF.

This clone was observed a handful of times. The chain employs TRBV7-9 and TRBJ1-2, with D possibly being TRBD1 (5 bases). The CDR3 spans 13 residues. The V and J ends lost 5 bases and 6 bases respectively, with 13 bases between them. From germline, CDR1 is SEHNR and CDR2 FQNEAQ (reference sequence). This CDR3 reads CASSPQGDHGYTF. The CDR3 DNA reads as TGTGCCAGCAGCCCCCAGGGTGACCATGGCTACACCTTC.

The chain combines TRBV30 with TRBJ1-3; TRBD1 aligns across 8 bases. The V gene's germline CDR1 is GTSNPN and CDR2 SVGIG (reference sequence). V lost 0 bases, J lost 7 bases, and 8 bases stayed unmatched. This CDR3 is built from 15 residues. CDR3 DNA sequence: TGTGCCTGGAGTGTACGTGGGACAGGAGGGAACACCATATATTTT. Translation gives CAWSVRGTGGNTIYF. Full variable domain (outside the CDR3, taken from reference TRBV30 and TRBJ1-3): SQTIHQWPATLVQPVGSPLSLECTVEGTSNPNLYWYRQAAGRGLQLLFYSVGIGQISSEVPQNLSASRPQDRQFILSSKKLLLSDSGFYLCAWSVRGTGGNTIYFGEGSWLTVV.

The CDR3 region has the DNA TGTGCCATCAGTAACACGGGACAGGTAGCGAGGGGCTACACCTTC. Its protein product is CAISNTGQVARGYTF. This chain links TRBV10-3 with TRBJ1-2, with 8 bases identical to TRBD1. The CDR3 totals 15 residues. V lost 5 bases, J lost 8 bases, and 13 bases stayed unmatched. Germline CDR1 is ENHRY and CDR2 is SYGVKD.

On this clone: Relative to the germline gene, one junction end is altered; a read error may explain this. The V and J genes are TRBV25-1 and TRBJ1-1, with 9 bases matching TRBD1. This CDR3 has 13 amino acids. CDR1 is MGHDK and CDR2 is SYGVNS in the germline V gene. The CDR3 DNA reads as TGTGCCAGCAGTGCCTTACAGGGGGCTGAAACTTTCTTT. It yields the protein CASSALQGAETFF.

This clone was seen a few times. The chain employs TRBV1 and TRBJ2-3; the table gives TRBD2 as D, unverified against the DNA. TRBV1 is a listed pseudogene. CDR3 size: 19 residues. In DNA form, the CDR3 reads TGCACCAGCAGCCTGGGCGGGACTAGCGGGAGACGGAGCACAGATACGCAGTATTTT. Translating it yields CTSSLGGTSGRRSTDTQYF.

The chain recombines TRBV5-1 with TRBJ2-1; 8 bases fit TRBD2. CDR1 and CDR2 from the germline V gene are SGHRS and YFSETQ. Trimming cost V 0 bases and J 7 bases; bases outside gene matches: 12. The CDR3 totals 17 residues. CDR3 region: CASSLESMGLVLNEQFF. The CDR3 DNA is TGCGCCAGCAGCTTGGAGTCAATGGGACTAGTGTTGAATGAGCAGTTCTTC.